The 19 T cell receptor beta chains below were found in one sample sequenced in a study of cytomegalovirus exposure and HLA in healthy donors. PCR involved 60 Vbeta and 13 Jbeta primers. Here immunoSEQ multiplex PCR was the method, and the copy in TCRdb shows in-frame clones only, minus some. The repertoire consists of roughly 240,000 clones, with around 76% occurring once and the leading ten covering 5% to 6%. Sequencing was carried out using PBMCs. Receptors were obtained from a woman aged 40-49 years in good health and CMV-seropositive.

In this sample, this clone turned up once. This chain uses TRBV27 with TRBJ1-2; D is perhaps TRBD1 (5 bases). Germline lookup yields CDR1 MNHEY and CDR2 SMNVEV (reference sequence). V lost 2 bases and J 5 bases, leaving 18 bases between the germline ends. The CDR3 is 16 residues long. CDR3 sequence: CASSLRQGTNPYGYTF. The CDR3 DNA reads TGTGCCAGCAGTTTAAGGCAGGGAACAAACCCTTATGGCTACACCTTC.

The chain employs TRBV27 and TRBJ1-5, with D maybe TRBD1 (5 bases). Germline-derived CDR1 and CDR2 are MNHEY and SMNVEV (reference sequence). Trimming stripped 2 bases from V and 1 base from J, with 9 bases between. The CDR3 runs 15 residues. CDR3: CASSLAGRSNQPQHF. Written as DNA, the CDR3 is TGTGCCAGCAGTTTAGCGGGACGGAGCAATCAGCCCCAGCATTTT.

This clone appeared once. The chain carries TRBV25-1 and TRBJ2-3, with a weak D call TRBD2 (6 bases). CDR1 MGHDK and CDR2 SYGVNS come from the germline V gene. This CDR3 comprises 16 residues. Trimming removed 3 bases at V and 3 bases at J, with 16 bases between. CDR3: CASSELSRGSTDTQYF. CDR3 DNA: TGTGCCAGCAGTGAGTTATCACGGGGGAGTACAGATACGCAGTATTTT.

The chain joins TRBV5-6 to TRBJ2-7; 8 nucleotides match TRBD1. V shed 3 bases and J 2 bases; nucleotides not matched to a gene: 13. Germline lookup yields CDR1 SGHDT and CDR2 YYEEEE. The CDR3 covers 17 residues. The CDR3 DNA is TGTGCCAGCAGCTCATATTCCCGACAGGGGCGGCCCTACGAGCAGTACTTC. It is translated as CASSSYSRQGRPYEQYF.

The chain combines TRBV9 with TRBJ2-1; 8 bases map to TRBD2. J gave up 9 bases and V 4 bases, and 18 bases lay outside the gene matches. The CDR3 is 17 amino acids. CDR1 SGDLS and CDR2 YYNGEE come from the germline V gene. CDR3 sequence: CASSPRGGAGESGEQFF. The CDR3 DNA is TGTGCCAGCAGCCCCCGTGGGGGAGCGGGAGAGAGTGGTGAGCAGTTCTTC. The variable domain in full, with the rest retrieved from reference TRBV9 and TRBJ2-1, is DSGVTQTPKHLITATGQRVTLRCSPRSGDLSVYWYQQSLDQGLQFLIQYYNGEERAKGNILERFSAQQFPDLHSELNLSSLELGDSALYFCASSPRGGAGESGEQFFGPGTRLTVL.

The V call is TRBV13, the J call TRBJ2-5, with 9 bases lining up with TRBD2. V was clipped by 3 bases and J by 6 bases; unmatched bases: 8. The CDR3 length is 15 residues. The germline gives CDR1 PRHDT, CDR2 FYEKMQ (reference sequence). CDR3 DNA: TGTGCCAGCAGCTTGGGACTAGCTGTCCAGCAGACCCAGTACTTC. Amino acids: CASSLGLAVQQTQYF.

This chain links TRBV27 with TRBJ2-5; D gene uncertain. The DNA end favors TRBJ2-7, so the J call may be wrong. The CDR3 loop spans 16 amino acids. Germline CDR1 reads MNHEY; CDR2 reads SMNVEV (reference sequence). The CDR3 reads CASSFLERPSFYEQYF. The CDR3 bases are TGTGCCAGCAGTTTTCTCGAGAGGCCTTCCTTCTACGAGCAGTACTTC.

This rearrangement joins TRBV29-1 to TRBJ1-5; D is perhaps TRBD1 (5 bases). The V end lost 4 bases, the J end lost 4 bases, and 11 bases lay between the germline ends. Germline CDR1 is SQVTM and CDR2 is ANQGSEA. There are 13 residues in the CDR3. The CDR3 spells CSVARGGNQPQHF. The CDR3 bases are TGCAGCGTTGCCCGGGGGGGGAATCAGCCCCAGCATTTT.

This clone has only a few counts. The chain is built from TRBV18 and TRBJ1-2; TRBD1 might be the D (6 bases). V lost 3 bases and J 4 bases, leaving 12 bases between the germline ends. The CDR3 is made up of 14 amino acids. Germline CDR1 reads KGHSH; CDR2 reads LQKENI. The CDR3 bases are TGTGCCAGCTCACCCCCGACAGGATCCTATGGCTACACCTTC. This codes for CASSPPTGSYGYTF.

This clone was counted once. The chain is built from TRBV19 and TRBJ1-3; 8 bases are shared with TRBD1. Germline lookup yields CDR1 LNHDA and CDR2 SQIVND (reference sequence). The CDR3 runs to 15 residues. V shed 8 bases and J 0 bases; nucleotides not matched to a gene: 6. DNA for the CDR3: TGTGCCAGTGAGCAAACAGGGGGCTCTGGAAACACCATATATTTT. This codes for CASEQTGGSGNTIYF.

The gene calls are TRBV7-2 and TRBJ2-7; D gene unclear. The CDR3 is 13 amino acids. Trimming took 3 bases from V and 0 from J, leaving 6 bases between them. Germline-derived CDR1 and CDR2 are SGHTA and FQGNSA. The CDR3 sequence: CASSFLSSYEQYF. The CDR3 nucleotides read TGTGCCAGCAGCTTCCTTAGCTCCTACGAGCAGTACTTC.

V is TRBV5-4 and J is TRBJ1-1, with D tentatively TRBD1 (6 bases). The CDR3 length is 16 residues. The ends were cut back, 0 bases at V and 4 bases at J, with 16 bases in the middle. Germline V gene lookup returns CDR1 SGHNT and CDR2 YYREEE (reference sequence). CDR3 residues: CASSLAGRGGSTEAFF. The DNA for the CDR3 is TGTGCCAGCAGCTTGGCAGGGAGGGGGGGTTCCACTGAAGCTTTCTTT.

The table lists this clone with a few counts. The genes are TRBV25-1 and TRBJ1-2; D is unresolved. CDR1 MGHDK and CDR2 SYGVNS come from the germline V gene. This CDR3 has 12 amino acids. V was clipped by 4 bases and J by 4 bases, with 7 bases between them. The CDR3 loop is CASSGSGYGYTF. The CDR3 DNA reads TGTGCCAGCAGTGGGAGCGGCTATGGCTACACCTTC.

The chain joins TRBV5-8 to TRBJ1-1; TRBD1 matches 9 bases. This CDR3 has 16 residues. The V and J ends lost 0 bases and 0 bases, in that order; junction bases with no gene match: 3. In germline, CDR1 is SGHTS, CDR2 YDEGEE. The CDR3 DNA reads TGTGCCAGCAGCTTGGCCTGGACAGGGGTGAACACTGAAGCTTTCTTT. Translating it yields CASSLAWTGVNTEAFF.

The V call is TRBV30, the J call TRBJ1-3, with unresolved D. V dropped 2 bases and J dropped 8 bases, with 10 bases sitting between them. CDR1 GTSNPN and CDR2 SVGIG come from the germline V gene (reference sequence). The CDR3 is 12 amino acids. The DNA of the CDR3 is TGTGCCTGGAGTTCCAGAGGATACACCATATATTTT. Its translation is CAWSSRGYTIYF.

This chain links TRBV2 with TRBJ2-2, with 8 nucleotides matching TRBD1. Germline assignment: CDR1 SNHLY and CDR2 FYNNEI. The J segment lost 4 bases and the V segment lost 8 bases, leaving 6 bases of the junction unmatched. The CDR3 runs to 14 residues. CDR3 DNA sequence: TGTGCCAGCTCCTGGACAGGGCGCACCGGGGAGCTGTTTTTT. Its protein is CASSWTGRTGELFF.

The CDR3 region has the DNA TGTGCCACCAGCAGAGATTCCGCGGGCGACTATGGCTACACCTTC. This translates into CATSRDSAGDYGYTF. The chain links TRBV15 to TRBJ1-2; D gene ambiguous. The V gene lost 0 bases and the J gene lost 3 bases, with 11 bases spanning the gap. The CDR3 sequence is 15 residues long. Germline V CDR1 and CDR2: LNHNV, YYDKDF (reference sequence).

The chain carries TRBV19 and TRBJ2-5; maybe TRBD1 (6 bases). In germline, CDR1 is LNHDA, CDR2 SQIVND (reference sequence). V lost 6 bases to trimming and J lost 4 bases, with 15 bases between them. The CDR3 length is 14 residues. The CDR3 sequence is CASRIKQGRETQYF. The CDR3 region has the DNA TGTGCCAGTAGGATCAAACAGGGAAGAGAGACCCAGTACTTC.

The V call is TRBV2, the J call TRBJ1-2, with 7 bases identical to TRBD1. The CDR3 has 14 amino acids. The V gene end was trimmed by 2 bases and the J gene end by 5 bases; junction bases not matched to a gene: 5. CDR1 and CDR2 (germline): SNHLY, FYNNEI. Written as DNA, the CDR3 is TGTGCCAGCAGTGAACAGGGGACAGTTTATGGCTACACCTTC. Its protein product is CASSEQGTVYGYTF.